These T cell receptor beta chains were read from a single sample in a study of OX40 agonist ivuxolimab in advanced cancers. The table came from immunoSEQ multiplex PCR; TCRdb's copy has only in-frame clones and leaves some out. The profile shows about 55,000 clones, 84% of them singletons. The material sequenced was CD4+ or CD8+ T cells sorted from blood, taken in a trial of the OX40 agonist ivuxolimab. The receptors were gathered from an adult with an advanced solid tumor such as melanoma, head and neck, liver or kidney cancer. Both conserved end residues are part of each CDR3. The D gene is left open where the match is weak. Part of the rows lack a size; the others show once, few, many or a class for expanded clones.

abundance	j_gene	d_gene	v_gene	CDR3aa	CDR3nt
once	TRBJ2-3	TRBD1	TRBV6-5	CASNRRTGMNTQYF	TGTGCCAGCAATCGTCGGACAGGGATGAATACGCAGTATTTT
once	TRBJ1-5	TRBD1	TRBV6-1	CASRRDRYSNQPQHF	TGTGCCAGCAGGCGGGACAGATATAGCAATCAGCCCCAGCATTTT
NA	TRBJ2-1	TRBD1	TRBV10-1	CASKRDRAAWEQFF	TGCGCCAGCAAAAGGGACAGGGCCGCCTGGGAGCAGTTCTTC
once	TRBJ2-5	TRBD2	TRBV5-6	CASSSGLAGGQETQYF	TGTGCCAGCAGCTCCGGACTAGCGGGAGGCCAAGAGACCCAGTACTTC
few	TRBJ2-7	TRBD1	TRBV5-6	CASSPGPTGGGEQYF	TGTGCCAGCAGCCCCGGCCCGACAGGGGGCGGCGAGCAGTACTTC
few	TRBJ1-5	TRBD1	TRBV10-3	CAISETKGQTNNQPQHF	TGTGCCATCAGTGAGACAAAGGGACAGACAAACAATCAGCCCCAGCATTTT
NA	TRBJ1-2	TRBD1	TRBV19	CASTPDRDSGGYTF	TGTGCCAGTACCCCGGACAGGGATTCGGGTGGCTACACCTTC
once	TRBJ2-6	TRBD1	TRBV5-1	CASSFDRVGGANVLTF	TGCGCCAGCAGCTTCGACAGGGTAGGTGGGGCCAACGTCCTGACTTTC
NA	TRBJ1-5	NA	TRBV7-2	CASSLIGVNSNQPQHF	TGTGCCAGCAGCTTAATCGGGGTTAATAGCAATCAGCCCCAGCATTTT
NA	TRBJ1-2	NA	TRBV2	CASSERWQVSNYGYTF	TGTGCCAGCAGTGAAAGGTGGCAGGTATCCAACTATGGCTACACCTTC
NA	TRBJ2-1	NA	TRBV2	CASSERYNEQFF	TGTGCCAGCAGTGAACGGTACAATGAGCAGTTCTTC